This TCR beta chain was retrieved from a study of blood T cells in healthy people across ages (dated by TCRdb to the mid-2010s). Regarding the complete study: In model experiments, template switching captured about one uniquely barcoded TCR beta cDNA molecule for every two T cells. Using deep sequencing normalized with unique cDNA molecular identifiers, the study measured how TCR beta repertoire diversity changes with age. Donors were grouped into four age groups: young (average approximately 16 years), middle-aged (about 40), aged (around 60) and long-lived (around 80). To avoid experimental bias, donors of different ages were distributed randomly across sequencing lanes. Using the same blood draw, the study looked at two additional independent replicas of 1 million unique cDNA reads for two donors, one aged 18 to 29 and the other aged 80 or older. The paper as a whole reports these results and caveats: Since profiling was done on bulk unsorted PBMCs, naive and antigen-experienced compartments could not be conclusively compared. As age increased, observed TCR beta diversity per million T cells dropped in a roughly linear way, and a significant reduction was already evident by age 40. Donor CMV infection status was unknown, potentially confounding age-related changes in expanded clonotypes. The long-lived group showed more naive CD4+ T cells, fewer expanded clones and increased TCR diversity than the aged group, suggesting age selection. Observed TCR beta diversity correlated strongly with the percentage of naive T cells measured by flow cytometry. Estimates of total diversity from one million sequenced T cells were regarded as lower bounds and underestimates.

Systemically healthy Caucasian individuals from Russia, 39 in total and aged about 6 to 95 years, were included as donors. Each donor gave ten milliliters of peripheral blood, drawn into EDTA-treated Vacutainer tubes. Ficoll-Paque density-gradient centrifugation was used to isolate PBMCs, with at least 7 million per sample. Total RNA was extracted from PBMCs with Trizol reagent, with at least 6 micrograms obtained per sample. For every donor, flow cytometry on a PBMC aliquot measured the percentage of naive CD45RAhigh/CD27high T cells. V drops 4 bases and J drops 3 bases, leaving 26 bases in between. In the germline V gene (reference sequence), CDR1 corresponds to MNHEY and CDR2 to SMNVEV. The CDR3 sequence holds 19 residues, the cysteine and phenylalanine included. This entry keeps only the CDR3 DNA: 57 bases, framed from base 1. The receptor library was made with 5' RACE. The sequencing machine was an Illumina HiSeq 2500. The second PCR ran for about 7 to 11 cycles and used a J-beta primer mix along with a sample-barcoded 5' primer. A template-switch 5' adaptor carrying 12 random nucleotides introduced a unique molecular identifier onto each TCR beta cDNA molecule. Each sample yielded at least 2.5 million CDR3-containing paired-end reads. First-strand cDNA was synthesized from all RNA with the Mint cDNA synthesis kit, primed by a TRBC-specific oligonucleotide. After uracil-DNA glycosylase treatment, a first 18-cycle PCR used universal primers M1SS and BC2_uni_R on all cDNA. Processing in the source paper ran as follows. Normalization of each sample was performed by random selection of 1 million high-quality reads, each carrying a distinct molecular identifier. Reads with shared molecular identifiers were discarded instead of being binned into consensus sequences. CDR3 identification, clonotype clustering and error correction used MiTCR with a Q25 quality threshold and the strictest error-elimination algorithm. A nonparametric unseen species model using Euler transformation provided a lower-bound estimate of total TCR beta diversity. TCRdb redid the processing of the public reads, applying fastp at Q25 and MiXCR, and retained in-frame beta chains. Every entry covers one CDR3 protein and lists the most common genes and DNA from its rows. TCRdb's processing, not the authors' own work, is the source of the V and J calls. The sample profile shows about 1.8 million distinct CDR3 sequences; 40% to 55% of them were found once. Over 2% of the sample comes from the top ten.

As regards this clonotype: It lacks a known antigen. Qualities for individual bases were not recorded, and no much larger clone is one base off.

In this chain, TRBV27 is recombined with TRBJ2-3, with the D gene not confidently named. The receptor comes from a woman aged 40 to 49 in good health. The sequenced material came from blood. The nucleotide sequence reads as follows: TGTGCCAGCAGTTCCCCCTCCACCCCGGAACAAGATGCAACAGATACGCAGTATTTT. The translation is CASSSPSTPEQDATDTQYF.